This is a list of T cell receptor beta chains from one sample in a study of read filtering for tumor transcriptome and immune sequencing. TCRdb re-called the reads with MiXCR, one entry per CDR3 protein. The repertoire consists of approximately 93,000 distinct CDR3 sequences, with roughly 21% occurring once and the leading ten covering approximately 10%. Sequenced input: a population of CD138-negative cells sorted from bone marrow. These receptors were taken from a donor over 35 with multiple myeloma. Each CDR3 is given with its conserved first and last residue. The listing skips clone size in some rows; elsewhere it reads once, few, many or a size class.

many,TRBJ2-7,TRBV18,CASSPTGPHEQYF
many,TRBJ1-1,TRBV6-5,CASKKNRGGTEAFF
many,TRBJ1-1,TRBV6-2/TRBV6-3,CASRSQGNTEAFF
many,TRBJ2-7,TRBV5-5,CASTLSVQGTYEQYF
many,TRBJ2-6,TRBV4-1,CASGVGANVLTF
many,TRBJ2-1,TRBV19,CASRSDRAGTYNEQFF
many,TRBJ2-5,TRBV28,CASSYAGTEQETQYF
many,TRBJ1-1,TRBV3-1,CASSQEWEKGAEAFF
many,TRBJ1-1,TRBV20-1,CSVQYRVGLAFF
many,TRBJ1-1,TRBV7-2,CASSRQLNTEAFF
many,TRBJ2-2,TRBV2,CASRAGTGNTGELFF
.,TRBJ1-1,TRBV21-1,CASSKAKAPQDTEAFF
.,TRBJ1-2,TRBV14,CASSQDMIAAGHGYTF
.,TRBJ1-5,TRBV28,CASSRPLASNQPQHF
medium-sized,TRBJ2-1,TRBV10-2,CASRGSSYNEQFF
.,TRBJ1-1,TRBV2,CASSDQGNTEAFF
.,TRBJ2-7,TRBV20-1,CSARDRRGDEQYF
.,TRBJ1-2,TRBV10-3,CAISREYGYTF
.,TRBJ1-1,TRBV7-2,CASSLWSGNTEAFF
many,TRBJ2-1,TRBV10-3,CANAGHLDEQFF
many,TRBJ2-2,TRBV20-1,CSARPGNGGELFF
many,TRBJ1-1,TRBV5-1,CASSRAGVNTEAFF
many,TRBJ2-3,TRBV6-2/TRBV6-3,CASSSNRLADTQYF
many,TRBJ1-1,TRBV30,CAWSPGGSEAFF
.,TRBJ1-2,TRBV28,CASREDRANYGYTF
large,TRBJ2-1,TRBV9,CASSARLVSYNEQFF
.,TRBJ2-1,TRBV12-3/TRBV12-4,CASSGAGGGFF
many,TRBJ1-1,TRBV7-9,CASSSMQGRTEAFF
many,TRBJ2-4,TRBV29-1,CSVVFQGNIQYF
.,TRBJ2-7,TRBV19,CASSDRDTPLEQYF
.,TRBJ2-3,TRBV4-1,CASSQERWGGADTDTQYF
.,TRBJ2-5,TRBV5-1,CANSFGGETQYF
many,TRBJ1-1,TRBV29-1,CSSSLSRNTEAFF
many,TRBJ2-1,TRBV20-1,CSANRAINSYNEQFF
many,TRBJ2-3,TRBV5-1,CASSLGQPTDTQYF
many,TRBJ1-5,TRBV29-1,CSVEVGWGQPQHF
few,TRBJ2-5,TRBV7-2,CASSFGGGAEETQYF
many,TRBJ2-1,TRBV5-4,CASSGTSGGIMDEQFF
many,TRBJ2-7,TRBV27,CASSGRYEQYF
few,TRBJ2-2,TRBV7-6,CASSGSRAGELFF
many,TRBJ2-1,TRBV24-1,CATSDLSAEVVNEQFF
few,TRBJ2-2,TRBV10-3,CAISERDRNTGELFF
.,TRBJ1-3,TRBV25-1,CASSEFGQLPSGNTIYF
many,TRBJ1-1,TRBV20-1,CSATTGNTEAFF